Listed below are T cell receptor beta chains from one sample, sequenced in a study of T-cell reconstitution after alpha-beta-depleted transplantation in children. TCRdb called the PCR reads again in MiXCR, with one record for every CDR3 protein. The sample includes about 980,000 distinct CDR3 sequences, around 30% seen only once; the top ten take roughly 28%. The sequenced sample was PBMCs, mostly from graft donor cells, obtained 360 days after TCRalphabeta/CD19-depleted stem cell transplant. These receptors were collected from a boy under two years old who had a stem cell transplant for SCID, so the T cells may come from the graft donor. CDR3s include the opening cysteine and the closing phenylalanine or tryptophan. D genes are given only for firm matches. Rows may omit the clone size; those that give it use once, few, many or a size class.

D gene | J gene | V gene | clone size | CDR3 DNA | CDR3 protein
TRBD1 | TRBJ2-2 | TRBV6-5 | - | TGTGCCAGCAGTTACCCGGGACAGGGGGTCACCGGGGAGCTGTTTTTT | CASSYPGQGVTGELFF
TRBD2 | TRBJ2-3 | TRBV28 | few | TGTGCCAGCAGTCTGGGACTAGCGGGGGGCCACGGGAAGCAAGATACGCAGTATTTT | CASSLGLAGGHGKQDTQYF
- | TRBJ2-2 | TRBV6-5 | few | TGTGCCAGCAGTAATCAGGGTCCCCCCGGGGAGCTGTTTTTT | CASSNQGPPGELFF
TRBD2 | TRBJ2-7 | TRBV28 | - | TGTGCCAGCAGTTTCCGTTCGCGGGGGGCCTACGAGCAGTACTTC | CASSFRSRGAYEQYF
- | TRBJ1-1 | TRBV29-1 | - | TGCAGCGGGCTTCGCGGGGCCTCTGAAGCTTTCTTT | CSGLRGASEAFF
- | TRBJ1-1 | TRBV15 | - | TGTGCCACCAGCAGACAGCAGGGGACTGAAGCTTTCTTT | CATSRQQGTEAFF
- | TRBJ2-3 | TRBV7-2 | - | TGTGCCAGCAGCTTAAGGGAACTAGTCGGCACAGATACGCAGTATTTT | CASSLRELVGTDTQYF
- | TRBJ1-2 | TRBV20-1 | - | TGCAGTGCTAGGGACCGGGAAGTCATCTATGGCTACACCTTC | CSARDREVIYGYTF
- | TRBJ1-1 | TRBV19 | few | TGTGCCAGTAGTCCCGGACCCGCGGACCTATATCCTGAAGCTTTCTTT | CASSPGPADLYPEAFF
TRBD2 | TRBJ2-5 | TRBV7-8 | - | TGTGCCAGCAGCTCGCGCCCTATAGCGGGAAGAACACAAGAGACCCAGTACTTC | CASSSRPIAGRTQETQYF
TRBD1 | TRBJ2-3 | TRBV28 | few | TGTGCCAGCAGTTACCATGGGACAGCGCCCGGCACAGATACGCAGTATTTT | CASSYHGTAPGTDTQYF
- | TRBJ2-7 | TRBV5-1 | few | TGCGCCAGCAGAAAAGATCCAAAACGGGAATCCTACGAGCAGTACTTC | CASRKDPKRESYEQYF
TRBD1 | TRBJ1-1 | TRBV29-1 | few | TGCAGCGTTGTGGGACAGGGAGTGGGAGCTTTCTTT | CSVVGQGVGAFF
- | TRBJ2-2 | TRBV10-1 | few | TGCGCCAGCAGCAATCAGGGCGGCGGGGAGCTGTTTTTT | CASSNQGGGELFF
- | TRBJ2-1 | TRBV12-3/TRBV12-4 | - | TGTGCCACCTCGGGAGCCGGAGGCGATGAGCAGTTCTTC | CATSGAGGDEQFF
- | TRBJ2-5 | TRBV6-5 | - | TGTGCCAGCAGTTCGAGGATAGACGGAATGGTCTACCTGGAGACCCAGTACTTC | CASSSRIDGMVYLETQYF
- | TRBJ1-1 | TRBV6-1 | few | TGTGCCAGCACCACGAAGAGGGGACCGTGGAACTCTGAAGCTTTCTTT | CASTTKRGPWNSEAFF
TRBD1 | TRBJ2-2 | TRBV7-3 | - | TGTGCCAGCAGCTTACGCTATGGGACAGGGACTAAGTACACCGGGGAGCTGTTTTTT | CASSLRYGTGTKYTGELFF
- | TRBJ1-1 | TRBV3-1 | many | TGTGCCAGCAGCCAAGGGGGAGCGGGACCGCGGCCCTTCTTT | CASSQGGAGPRPFF
- | TRBJ1-2 | TRBV25-1 | - | TGTGCCAGCGAGGGGACTTCAAGACGGGCAACCTATGGCTACACCTTC | CASEGTSRRATYGYTF
- | TRBJ2-7 | TRBV20-1 | - | TGCAGTGCTAACAGCTTCTCCTACGAGCAGTACTTC | CSANSFSYEQYF
TRBD2 | TRBJ2-5 | TRBV5-5 | - | TGTGCCAGCAGCTTGTTTGGATCGGGGGGGCTTGAGACCCAGTACTTC | CASSLFGSGGLETQYF
- | TRBJ1-1 | TRBV20-1 | few | TGCAGTGCTAGCACCACCGGGACTTCGGCTTTCTTT | CSASTTGTSAFF
- | TRBJ2-1 | TRBV5-1 | - | TGCGCCAGCAGCCCTAATCAGTACAATGAGCAGTTCTTC | CASSPNQYNEQFF
- | TRBJ2-6 | TRBV5-1 | few | TGCGCCAGCAGCAGGGACACCTCTGGGGCCAACGTCCTGACTTTC | CASSRDTSGANVLTF
- | TRBJ2-7 | TRBV29-1 | - | TGCAGCGTTGGGTTCGGGGGTTTGGACGAGCAGTACTTC | CSVGFGGLDEQYF
- | TRBJ2-7 | TRBV12-3/TRBV12-4 | - | TGTGCCAGCATCCTTCCCCGCATGTCCTACGAGCAGTACTTC | CASILPRMSYEQYF
- | TRBJ1-2 | TRBV10-3 | - | TGTGCCATCAGTGAAGTGAGGCCTAACTATGGCTACACCTTC | CAISEVRPNYGYTF